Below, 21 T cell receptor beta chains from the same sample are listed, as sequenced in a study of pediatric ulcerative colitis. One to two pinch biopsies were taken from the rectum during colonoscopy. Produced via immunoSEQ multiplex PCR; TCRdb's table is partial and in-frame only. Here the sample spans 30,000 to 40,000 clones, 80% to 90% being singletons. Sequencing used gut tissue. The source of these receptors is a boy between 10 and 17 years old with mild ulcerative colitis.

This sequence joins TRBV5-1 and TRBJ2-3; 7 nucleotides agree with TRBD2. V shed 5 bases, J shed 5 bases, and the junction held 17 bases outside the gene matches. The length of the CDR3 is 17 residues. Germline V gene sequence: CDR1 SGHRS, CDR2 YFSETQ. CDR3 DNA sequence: TGCGCCAGCAGAAGGATGCTGGGAGGGCCTCGGGTAGATACGCAGTATTTT. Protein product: CASRRMLGGPRVDTQYF.

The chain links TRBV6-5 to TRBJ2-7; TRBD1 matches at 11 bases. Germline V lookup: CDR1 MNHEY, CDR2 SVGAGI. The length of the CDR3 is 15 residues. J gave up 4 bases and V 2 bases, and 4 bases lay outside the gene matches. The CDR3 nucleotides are TGTGCCAGCAGTTACGGACAGGGGGCAGCATACGAGCAGTACTTC. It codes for CASSYGQGAAYEQYF.

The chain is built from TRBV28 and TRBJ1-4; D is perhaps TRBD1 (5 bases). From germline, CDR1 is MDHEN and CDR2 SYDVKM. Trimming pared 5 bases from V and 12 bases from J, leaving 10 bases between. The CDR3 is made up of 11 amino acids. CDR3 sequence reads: CASSGTRQLFF. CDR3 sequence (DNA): TGTGCCAGCAGTGGGACGCGGCAACTGTTTTTT.

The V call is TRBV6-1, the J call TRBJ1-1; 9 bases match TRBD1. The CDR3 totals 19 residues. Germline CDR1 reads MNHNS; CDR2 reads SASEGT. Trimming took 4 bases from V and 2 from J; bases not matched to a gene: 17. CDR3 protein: CASSGDRRTGGAENTEAFF. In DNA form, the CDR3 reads TGTGCCAGCAGTGGGGATCGGAGAACAGGGGGCGCGGAAAACACTGAAGCTTTCTTT.

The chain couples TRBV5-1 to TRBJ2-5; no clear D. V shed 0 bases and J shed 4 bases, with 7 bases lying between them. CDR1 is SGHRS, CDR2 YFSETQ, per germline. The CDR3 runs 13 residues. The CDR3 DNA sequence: TGCGCCAGCAGCTTGGATGTGGGAGAGACCCAGTACTTC. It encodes CASSLDVGETQYF. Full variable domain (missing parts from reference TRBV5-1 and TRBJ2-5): KAGVTQTPRYLIKTRGQQVTLSCSPISGHRSVSWYQQTPGQGLQFLFEYFSETQRNKGNFPGRFSGRQFSNSRSEMNVSTLELGDSALYLCASSLDVGETQYFGPGTRLLVL.

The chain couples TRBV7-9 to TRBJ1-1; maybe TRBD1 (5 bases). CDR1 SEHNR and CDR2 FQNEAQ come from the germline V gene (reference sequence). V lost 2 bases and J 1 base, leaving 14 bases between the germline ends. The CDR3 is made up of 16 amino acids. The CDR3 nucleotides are TGTGCCAGCAGCTTAAGCCTAAACGGACAGAACACTGAAGCTTTCTTT. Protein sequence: CASSLSLNGQNTEAFF.

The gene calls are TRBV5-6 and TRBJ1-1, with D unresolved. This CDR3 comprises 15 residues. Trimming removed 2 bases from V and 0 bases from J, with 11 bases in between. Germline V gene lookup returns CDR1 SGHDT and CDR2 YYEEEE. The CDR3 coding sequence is TGTGCCAGCAGCTTCGTCTCTGCCATGAACACTGAAGCTTTCTTT. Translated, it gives CASSFVSAMNTEAFF.

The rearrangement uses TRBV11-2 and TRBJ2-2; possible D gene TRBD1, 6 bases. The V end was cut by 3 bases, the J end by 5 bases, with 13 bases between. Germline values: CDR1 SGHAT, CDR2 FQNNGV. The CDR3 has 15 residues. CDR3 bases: TGTGCCAGCAGCTTCCTAGACAGGTTTACCGGGGAGCTGTTTTTT. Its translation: CASSFLDRFTGELFF.

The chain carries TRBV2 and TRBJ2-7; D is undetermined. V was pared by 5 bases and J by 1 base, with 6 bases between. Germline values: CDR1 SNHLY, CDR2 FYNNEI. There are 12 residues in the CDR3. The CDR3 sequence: CASSYGSYEQYF. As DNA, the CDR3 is TGTGCCAGCAGTTACGGATCCTACGAGCAGTACTTC.

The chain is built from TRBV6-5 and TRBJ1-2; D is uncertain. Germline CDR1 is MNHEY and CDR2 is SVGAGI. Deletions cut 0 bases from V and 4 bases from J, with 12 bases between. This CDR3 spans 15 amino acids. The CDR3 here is CASSYSGFDTYGYTF. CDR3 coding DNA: TGTGCCAGCAGTTACTCAGGTTTTGACACCTATGGCTACACCTTC.

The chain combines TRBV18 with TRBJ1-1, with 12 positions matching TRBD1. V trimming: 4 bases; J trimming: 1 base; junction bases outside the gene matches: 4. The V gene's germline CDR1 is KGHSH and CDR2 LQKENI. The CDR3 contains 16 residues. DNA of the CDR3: TGTGCCAGCTCACTGGGGACAGGGGGCGAGAACACTGAAGCTTTCTTT. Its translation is CASSLGTGGENTEAFF.

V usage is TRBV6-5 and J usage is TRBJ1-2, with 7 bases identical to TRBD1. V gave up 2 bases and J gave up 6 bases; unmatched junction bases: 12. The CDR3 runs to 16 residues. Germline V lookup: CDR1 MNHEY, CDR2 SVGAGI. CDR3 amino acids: CASSYHQTGRGDGYTF. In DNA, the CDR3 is TGTGCCAGCAGTTACCATCAGACAGGGAGGGGCGATGGCTACACCTTC.

CDR3 in DNA: TGTGCCTGGTCCCTCCTCAGGGGTTACGAGCAGTACTTC. As protein: CAWSLLRGYEQYF. This sequence joins TRBV30 and TRBJ2-7; a weak D match, TRBD1 (6 bases). V dropped 5 bases and J dropped 4 bases, with 15 bases sitting between them. The CDR3 extends over 13 amino acids. Germline values: CDR1 GTSNPN, CDR2 SVGIG (reference sequence).

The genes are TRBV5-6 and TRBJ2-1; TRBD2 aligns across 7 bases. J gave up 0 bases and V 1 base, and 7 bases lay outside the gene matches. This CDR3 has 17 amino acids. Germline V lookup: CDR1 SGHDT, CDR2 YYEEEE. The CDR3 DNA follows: TGTGCCAGCAGCTTGTTGAGCTGGGGGGGCTCCTACAATGAGCAGTTCTTC. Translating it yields CASSLLSWGGSYNEQFF.

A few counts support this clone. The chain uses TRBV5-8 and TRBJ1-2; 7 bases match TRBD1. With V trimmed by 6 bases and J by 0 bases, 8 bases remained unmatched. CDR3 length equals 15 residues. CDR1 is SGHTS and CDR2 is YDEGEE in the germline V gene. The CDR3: CASTYPGQTNYGYTF. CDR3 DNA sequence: TGTGCCAGCACCTACCCGGGACAGACTAACTATGGCTACACCTTC.

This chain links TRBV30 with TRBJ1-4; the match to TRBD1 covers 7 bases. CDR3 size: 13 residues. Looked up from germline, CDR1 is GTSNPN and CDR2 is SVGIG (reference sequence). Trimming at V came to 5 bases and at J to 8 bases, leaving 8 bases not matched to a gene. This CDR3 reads CAWEGGEGEKLFF. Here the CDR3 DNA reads TGTGCCTGGGAAGGGGGCGAAGGGGAAAAACTGTTTTTT.

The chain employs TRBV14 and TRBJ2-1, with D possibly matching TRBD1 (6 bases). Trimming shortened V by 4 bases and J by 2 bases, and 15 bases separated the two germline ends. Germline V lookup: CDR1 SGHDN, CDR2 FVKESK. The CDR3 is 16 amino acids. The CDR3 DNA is TGTGCCAGCAGCCTTTGGGGGCATTTTCCCTACAATGAGCAGTTCTTC. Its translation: CASSLWGHFPYNEQFF.

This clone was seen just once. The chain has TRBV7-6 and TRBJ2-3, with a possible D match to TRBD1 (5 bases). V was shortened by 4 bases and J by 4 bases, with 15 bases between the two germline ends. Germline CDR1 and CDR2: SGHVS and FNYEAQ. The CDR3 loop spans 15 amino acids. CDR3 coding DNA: TGTGCCAGCAGCTCCCCGCCAGGGTTTTCAGATACGCAGTATTTT. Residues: CASSSPPGFSDTQYF. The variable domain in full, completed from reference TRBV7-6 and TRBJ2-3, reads GAGVSQSPRYKVTKRGQDVALRCDPISGHVSLYWYRQALGQGPEFLTYFNYEAQQDKSGLPNDRFSAERPEGSISTLTIQRTEQRDSAMYRCASSSPPGFSDTQYFGPGTRLTVL.

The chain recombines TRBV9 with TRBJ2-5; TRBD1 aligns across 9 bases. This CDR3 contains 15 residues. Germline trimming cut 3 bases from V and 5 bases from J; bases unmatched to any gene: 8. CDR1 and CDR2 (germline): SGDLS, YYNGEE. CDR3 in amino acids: CASSEGTGRGETQYF. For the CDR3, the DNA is TGTGCCAGCAGCGAAGGGACAGGGCGAGGGGAGACCCAGTACTTC.

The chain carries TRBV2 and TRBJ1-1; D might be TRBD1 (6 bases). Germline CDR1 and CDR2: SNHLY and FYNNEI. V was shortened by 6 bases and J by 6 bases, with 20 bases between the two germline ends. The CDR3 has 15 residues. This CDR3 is CASSFRGTLYAEAFF. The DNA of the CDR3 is TGTGCCAGCAGCTTTAGGGGGACGCTATACGCTGAAGCTTTCTTT.

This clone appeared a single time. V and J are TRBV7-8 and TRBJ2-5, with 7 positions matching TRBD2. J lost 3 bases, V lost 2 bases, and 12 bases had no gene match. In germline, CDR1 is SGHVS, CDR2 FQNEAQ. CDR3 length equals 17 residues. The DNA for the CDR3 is TGTGCCAGCAGCTTACGTTTCCGGGGGGTACCTAAAGAGACCCAGTACTTC. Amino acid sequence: CASSLRFRGVPKETQYF.